Listed here are 28 T cell receptor beta chains from one sample, sequenced in a study of post-analysis software for immune sequencing data. Study-wide points: A handful of TRBV segments (TRBV5-6, TRBV5-1 and TRBV20-1 among them) occurred more frequently in patients than in controls.

What these receptors recognize is not known. Sequencing libraries made from TCR beta cDNA carried unique molecular identifiers. MiXCR was run by TCRdb on the PCR reads, yielding one entry per CDR3 protein. This sample carries hundreds of thousands of distinct CDR3 sequences, roughly 47% of them seen once, and the ten largest clones take more than 1.5%. The sequencing input was blood. These receptors originate from a girl aged 10-17 years with multiple sclerosis.

The chain employs TRBV10-2 and TRBJ2-7; 8 bases are a match to TRBD1. The CDR3 sequence is 15 residues long. Trimming cost V 9 bases and J 5 bases; bases outside gene matches: 15. In germline, CDR1 is WSHSY, CDR2 SAAADI. The CDR3 sequence is CASGGIEAGGNEQYF. The DNA for the CDR3 is TGCGCCAGTGGGGGAATAGAGGCAGGGGGCAACGAGCAGTACTTC.

The chain combines TRBV6-5 with TRBJ2-5; TRBD2 might be the D (6 bases). V was clipped by 2 bases and J by 0 bases, with 7 bases between them. Germline CDR1 reads MNHEY; CDR2 reads SVGAGI. The CDR3 has 14 amino acids. The CDR3: CASSYGGNQETQYF. The CDR3 DNA follows: TGTGCCAGCAGTTACGGAGGGAACCAAGAGACCCAGTACTTC.

This clonotype showed up just a few times. This chain uses TRBV6-2 or TRBV6-3 with TRBJ2-7; D not resolved. The assigned J gene may be wrong: the sequence end matches TRBJ2-5 better. This CDR3 is 13 amino acids long. Germline CDR1 reads MNHEY; CDR2 reads SVGEGT. The CDR3 DNA sequence: TGTGCCAGCAGTACTAAGCTAATTGGGACCCAGTACTTC. Its translation is CASSTKLIGTQYF.

This clonotype was observed a few times. The chain is built from TRBV7-9 and TRBJ2-7, with 11 bases matching TRBD2. J lost 2 bases, V lost 5 bases, and 5 bases had no gene match. Germline V gene data show CDR1 as SEHNR and CDR2 as FQNEAQ (reference sequence). The CDR3 loop spans 15 amino acids. In nucleotides, the CDR3 is TGTGCCAGCAGCCCAACTAGCGGGAGTCCCTACGAGCAGTACTTC. This sequence encodes CASSPTSGSPYEQYF.

The chain recombines TRBV10-3 with TRBJ1-1, with TRBD1 matching over 8 bases. The trim removed 6 bases at V and 11 bases at J, leaving 5 bases unmatched. CDR3 length: 11 residues. Germline V gene lookup returns CDR1 ENHRY and CDR2 SYGVKD. The DNA of the CDR3 is TGTGCCATCAGCTTACAGGGGGAGGCTTTCTTT. Translation: CAISLQGEAFF.

The rearrangement joins TRBV5-1 to TRBJ2-3; 8 bases match TRBD2. Trimming took 4 bases from V and 5 from J; bases not matched to a gene: 12. Germline V CDR1 and CDR2: SGHRS, YFSETQ. This CDR3 is built from 16 residues. CDR3 residues: CASSPPQRESGDTQYF. The CDR3 DNA reads TGCGCCAGCAGCCCCCCCCAGCGGGAGTCTGGAGATACGCAGTATTTT.

The genes are TRBV12-3 or TRBV12-4 and TRBJ2-7; 8 nucleotides line up with TRBD2. Losses at the gene ends were 8 bases for V and 5 bases for J; bases not matched to a gene: 14. This CDR3 comprises 15 residues. The DNA for the CDR3 is TGTGCCAGCGGCCCACCGGGACTAGTTATCGACGAGCAGTACTTC. Its translation: CASGPPGLVIDEQYF.

The chain is built from TRBV19 and TRBJ2-1, with D possibly being TRBD1 (5 bases). Trimming cost V 3 bases and J 0 bases, with 9 bases left between them. This CDR3 has 15 amino acids. Germline-derived CDR1 and CDR2 are LNHDA and SQIVND (reference sequence). CDR3 sequence: CASSMSQGSYNEQFF. The CDR3 DNA follows: TGTGCCAGTAGTATGAGCCAGGGCTCCTACAATGAGCAGTTCTTC.

This clonotype was found a few times. J is TRBJ1-4 and V is TRBV9; D perhaps matches TRBD1 (5 bases). The V gene lost 4 bases and the J gene lost 6 bases, with 16 bases spanning the gap. The CDR3 runs to 15 residues. Germline V gene lookup returns CDR1 SGDLS and CDR2 YYNGEE. The CDR3 DNA follows: TGTGCCAGCAGCATCCTTAGGGGTTGGCATGAAAAACTGTTTTTT. This encodes CASSILRGWHEKLFF.

The chain employs TRBV20-1 and TRBJ2-3; 11 bases are a match to TRBD2. The CDR3 length is 15 residues. Unmatched junction bases numbered 7, after V lost 0 bases and J lost 8 bases. The V gene's germline CDR1 is DFQATT and CDR2 SNEGSKA (reference sequence). The CDR3 coding sequence is TGCAGTGCTAGAGAACTAGCGGGGGTTGTTGTTACGCAGTATTTT. Its protein is CSARELAGVVVTQYF.

The chain employs TRBV5-1 and TRBJ1-1; D is unresolved. The V gene lost 4 bases and the J gene lost 0 bases, with 10 bases spanning the gap. There are 14 residues in the CDR3. Germline V gene lookup returns CDR1 SGHRS and CDR2 YFSETQ. The CDR3 DNA reads TGCGCCAGCAGCGCGGGAGACATGAACACTGAAGCTTTCTTT. It codes for CASSAGDMNTEAFF.

This rearrangement joins TRBV7-8 to TRBJ1-2; no reliable D call. This CDR3 is 14 amino acids long. Germline values: CDR1 SGHVS, CDR2 FQNEAQ. The V gene lost 5 bases and the J gene lost 10 bases, with 20 bases spanning the gap. The DNA for the CDR3 is TGTGCCAGCAGCAAGGTGCGATCCCACCCCCTCTACACCTTC. Protein product: CASSKVRSHPLYTF.

The V and J genes are TRBV12-3 or TRBV12-4 and TRBJ2-7, with 8 bases that match TRBD2. The CDR3 consists of 13 residues. V was clipped by 7 bases and J by 4 bases; unmatched bases: 6. The CDR3 spells CASTFGRGYEQYF. CDR3 bases: TGTGCCAGCACCTTCGGGAGGGGATACGAGCAGTACTTC.

There are a few counts of this clonotype. The V and J genes are TRBV4-2 and TRBJ2-7, with 9 bases fitting TRBD2. CDR1 and CDR2 from the germline V gene are LGHNA and YNFKEQ. Trimming at V came to 1 base and at J to 1 base, leaving 5 bases not matched to a gene. The length of the CDR3 is 16 residues. Here the CDR3 DNA reads TGTGCCAGCAGCCAAGCGCTAGCGGGAAGTTCCTACGAGCAGTACTTC. Protein: CASSQALAGSSYEQYF.

This clonotype was picked up a small number of times. The chain uses TRBV7-9 and TRBJ2-1, with 11 bases lining up with TRBD1. The V gene end was trimmed by 3 bases and the J gene end by 7 bases; junction bases not matched to a gene: 11. Germline V gene sequence: CDR1 SEHNR, CDR2 FQNEAQ (reference sequence). The CDR3 is 17 residues long. In DNA, the CDR3 is TGTGCCAGCAGCTTTGGGGCCGGGACAGGGGGAAGAAATGAGCAGTTCTTC. Its protein is CASSFGAGTGGRNEQFF. Using reference TRBV7-9 and TRBJ2-1 for the parts outside the CDR3, the full variable domain is DTGVSQNPRHKITKRGQNVTFRCDPISEHNRLYWYRQTLGQGPEFLTYFQNEAQLEKSRLLSDRFSAERPKGSFSTLEIQRTEQGDSAMYLCASSFGAGTGGRNEQFFGPGTRLTVL.

In this sample, this clonotype turned up a few times. Here the CDR3 reads CASSFEQISYNEQFF. The CDR3 nucleotides read TGTGCCAGCAGTTTTGAGCAGATCTCCTACAATGAGCAGTTCTTC. The V gene is TRBV12-3 or TRBV12-4, the J gene TRBJ2-1; D is unresolved. V was shortened by 3 bases and J by 0 bases, with 9 bases between the two germline ends. The CDR3 contains 15 residues.

The V call is TRBV13, the J call TRBJ2-1, with 8 positions matching TRBD1. Judging by the DNA end, TRBJ2-7 fits better; the J call may be wrong. The CDR3 length is 16 residues. Germline V gene sequence: CDR1 PRHDT, CDR2 FYEKMQ (reference sequence). The CDR3 is CASSLEGQGAQNEQYF. In nucleotides, the CDR3 is TGTGCCAGCAGCTTAGAAGGGCAGGGGGCGCAAAATGAGCAGTACTTC.

This clonotype has just a few counts. V gene TRBV27 combines with J gene TRBJ2-1; D is possibly TRBD2 (5 bases). The CDR3 spans 15 residues. The germline V gene has CDR1 MNHEY and CDR2 SMNVEV (reference sequence). V gave up 4 bases and J gave up 9 bases, with 19 bases separating them. CDR3 sequence: CASSSPAGVLGEQFF. DNA for the CDR3: TGTGCCAGCAGTTCCCCTGCCGGGGTTTTGGGTGAGCAGTTCTTC.

The chain's CDR3 is CAISESRAGSYNSPLHF. DNA for the CDR3: TGTGCCATCAGTGAGTCGAGGGCAGGGTCCTATAATTCACCCCTCCACTTT. The V call is TRBV10-3, the J call TRBJ1-6, with D tentatively TRBD1 (5 bases). Trimming removed 0 bases at V and 1 base at J, with 10 bases between. Germline lookup yields CDR1 ENHRY and CDR2 SYGVKD. The CDR3 consists of 17 residues.

This clonotype was seen only once. The rearrangement links TRBV7-3 to TRBJ2-3; D is uncertain. This CDR3 is built from 16 residues. Trimming left V 5 bases short and J 0 bases short, with 15 bases between. CDR1 is SGHTA and CDR2 is FQGTGA in the germline V gene. As DNA, the CDR3 is TGTGCCAGCAGCCCGGAGCGAGCGCTGAGCACAGATACGCAGTATTTT. Protein product: CASSPERALSTDTQYF.

This clonotype was picked up a small number of times. The V and J genes are TRBV15 and TRBJ2-5; 7 nucleotides agree with TRBD1. The CDR3 runs to 14 residues. With V trimmed by 8 bases and J by 5 bases, 11 bases remained unmatched. CDR1 and CDR2 from the germline V gene are LNHNV and YYDKDF (reference sequence). This chain's CDR3 is CATSAGTQGETQYF. For the CDR3, the DNA is TGTGCCACCTCAGCAGGCACACAGGGGGAGACCCAGTACTTC.

The chain joins TRBV27 to TRBJ2-3, with 7 nucleotides matching TRBD1. Germline loops: CDR1 MNHEY, CDR2 SMNVEV (reference sequence). The V and J ends lost 4 bases and 0 bases, in that order; junction bases with no gene match: 7. The CDR3 covers 16 residues. This CDR3 is CASSSFFRGSTDTQYF. As DNA, the CDR3 is TGTGCCAGCAGTTCATTTTTCAGGGGGAGCACAGATACGCAGTATTTT.

The chain carries TRBV5-8 and TRBJ2-7, with D possibly matching TRBD2 (6 bases). The CDR3 loop spans 13 amino acids. The germline V gene has CDR1 SGHTS and CDR2 YDEGEE. V was clipped by 2 bases and J by 4 bases, with 10 bases between them. Written as DNA, the CDR3 is TGTGCCAGCAGCTTCCCGGGAGAGTACGAGCAGTACTTC. Its translation is CASSFPGEYEQYF. Full variable domain (outside the CDR3, taken from reference TRBV5-8 and TRBJ2-7): EAGVTQSPTHLIKTRGQQATLRCSPISGHTSVYWYQQALGLGLQFLLWYDEGEERNRGNFPPRFSGRQFPNYSSELNVNALELEDSALYLCASSFPGEYEQYFGPGTRLTVT.

The sample holds a few counts of this clonotype. The chain joins TRBV7-2 to TRBJ2-1; D may correspond to TRBD1 or TRBD2 (6 bases each). The CDR3 runs to 14 residues. The germline V and J ends were trimmed by 4 bases and 7 bases, with 14 bases remaining between them. Per the germline V gene, CDR1 is SGHTA and CDR2 is FQGNSA. This CDR3 is CASSYGRRGNEQFF. Here the CDR3 DNA reads TGTGCCAGCAGCTACGGACGGAGGGGGAATGAGCAGTTCTTC.

The rearrangement uses TRBV5-1 and TRBJ2-2; 10 bases line up with TRBD2. Losses at the gene ends were 4 bases for V and 3 bases for J; bases not matched to a gene: 6. Germline values: CDR1 SGHRS, CDR2 YFSETQ. The CDR3 loop spans 16 amino acids. The CDR3 is CASSATLAGDTGELFF. The CDR3 nucleotides are TGCGCCAGCAGCGCGACGCTAGCGGGAGACACCGGGGAGCTGTTTTTT.

The chain has TRBV6-1 and TRBJ2-2; D may be TRBD1 (6 bases). Germline V lookup: CDR1 MNHNS, CDR2 SASEGT. This CDR3 has 14 amino acids. The ends were cut back, 7 bases at V and 2 bases at J, with 11 bases in the middle. This CDR3 is CASIGTLNTGELFF. The CDR3 region has the DNA TGTGCCAGCATCGGGACACTTAACACCGGGGAGCTGTTTTTT.

This clonotype was observed a handful of times. The rearrangement uses TRBV7-9 and TRBJ2-7, with 9 bases identical to TRBD2. V lost 4 bases and J lost 3; bases outside the gene matches: 7. Germline loops: CDR1 SEHNR, CDR2 FQNEAQ (reference sequence). The CDR3 has 15 residues. The chain's CDR3 is CASSSATSGYYEQYF. As DNA, the CDR3 is TGTGCCAGCAGCTCGGCTACTAGCGGGTACTACGAGCAGTACTTC.

The V call is TRBV5-1, the J call TRBJ2-3; 9 positions agree with TRBD2. The CDR3 sequence is 16 residues long. With 0 bases clipped from V and 9 bases from J, the junction kept 11 bases outside the gene matches. Per germline, CDR1 SGHRS and CDR2 YFSETQ. CDR3 sequence: CASSLEGSVAGATQYF. DNA for the CDR3: TGCGCCAGCAGCTTGGAAGGATCGGTAGCGGGAGCAACGCAGTATTTT.